This TCR beta chain was found in a study of cytotoxic CD8 clonotypes in ibrutinib-treated CLL. Study at large: The taking of response samples occurred after a median roughly 12 months of treatment, with a range of 6 to 36.

Study conclusions and caveats: Baseline values of clonality outstripped age-matched healthy donors and followed circulating CD8+ T-cell counts. Sampling times differed between sustained-remission and progressing patients.

Depths of 1 in 200,000 to 1 in 1 million T cells were the sequencing target. Sequencing was performed with immunoSEQ multiplex PCR; in TCRdb, only in-frame clones are kept and a portion is missing. The table has about 89,000 clones, approximately 82% seen once. Germline V gene data show CDR1 as SGHRS and CDR2 as YFSETQ. The CDR3 totals 15 residues. V lost 0 bases and J 3 bases, leaving 9 bases between the germline ends. Notes on this clone: Its antigen is not identified.

The sample here was PBMCs, taken after 12 months of ibrutinib treatment. This sequence originates from a human donor with chronic lymphocytic leukemia. V usage is TRBV5-1 and J usage is TRBJ2-2; possible D gene TRBD2, 5 bases. The CDR3 DNA reads as TGCGCCAGCAGCTTGGACCCGGGATACACCGGGGAGCTGTTTTTT. It codes for CASSLDPGYTGELFF.